The T cell receptor (beta chain) under discussion was sequenced for a study of read filtering for tumor transcriptome and immune sequencing. This library used around 0.4 ug RNA and molecular barcoded adaptors spanning alpha/delta and beta/gamma chains. Using its own MiXCR run on the reads, TCRdb lists one record per CDR3 protein. The sample comprises 39,000 or so distinct CDR3 sequences, roughly 12% of which are singletons, and 30% rests with the top ten. This clonotype was found many times. Deletions cut 4 bases from V and 9 bases from J, with 7 bases between. There are 11 residues in the CDR3. Per the germline V gene, CDR1 is LGHDT and CDR2 is YNNKEL (reference sequence).

The specimen was a population of CD138-negative cells sorted from bone marrow. The chain recombines TRBV3-1 with TRBJ2-1, with D hard to call. The source is a donor aged 40 or older with multiple myeloma. CDR3 coding DNA: TGTGCCAGCAGCCTTTTATCTGAGCAGTTCTTC. It is translated as CASSLLSEQFF.